This T cell receptor (beta chain) comes out of a study of Ad26.COV2.S vaccination and SARS-CoV-2 variants. Whole-study results and caveats: Among vaccine recipients, spike-specific TCR breadth exceeded that of placebo recipients. Substantial post-vaccination breadth of spike-specific CD8+ and CD4+ T cell responses was reported.

Using immunoSEQ multiplex PCR, the repertoire was profiled, and TCRdb retains in-frame clones only, with some absent. The data contain approximately 400,000 clones, under 95% of them singletons. Germline assignment: CDR1 WNHNN and CDR2 SYGVQD (reference sequence). The CDR3 is 14 residues long. Trimming took off 3 bases at V and 5 bases at J, with 11 bases between the two ends. Concerning this clone: Its antigen is still unknown.

The sequencing here drew on peripheral blood, taken after recovery from COVID-19. The origin of this receptor is a human donor who had recovered from COVID-19. The chain has TRBV10-1 and TRBJ2-1; no clear D. The CDR3 DNA reads as TGCGCCAGCAGTGACCAACCGTGGGACAATGAGCAGTTCTTC. It encodes CASSDQPWDNEQFF.